Presented here are 26 T cell receptor beta chains from one specimen sequenced in a study of blood T cell repertoires in COVID-19. Repertoires were generated with immunoSEQ multiplex PCR, while TCRdb's copy carries only in-frame clones and drops some. The sample has under 250,000 clones, about 76% seen once. Sequencing was done on a sample of PBMCs or T cells enriched from blood (not recorded which). The receptors here all came from a woman aged 50 to 60 with acute COVID-19.

J is TRBJ2-7 and V is TRBV2; 8 bases map to TRBD2. CDR1 is SNHLY and CDR2 is FYNNEI in the germline V gene. V lost 5 bases, J lost 2 bases, and 5 bases stayed unmatched. The CDR3 spans 14 residues. The CDR3 loop reads CASSHGGDAYEQYF. DNA for the CDR3: TGTGCCAGCAGTCACGGGGGGGACGCCTACGAGCAGTACTTC.

CDR3 amino acids: CATSRDRGRGLIPQPQHF. The CDR3, as DNA: TGTGCCACCAGCAGAGATCGGGGCAGGGGGCTAATTCCTCAGCCCCAGCATTTT. This chain links TRBV15 with TRBJ1-5; TRBD1 agrees at 8 bases. The V gene's germline CDR1 is LNHNV and CDR2 YYDKDF (reference sequence). CDR3 length: 18 residues. J lost 6 bases, V lost 0 bases, and 13 bases had no gene match.

This chain uses TRBV6-2 or TRBV6-3 with TRBJ1-3; no definite D call. Germline V CDR1 and CDR2: MNHEY, SVGEGT. The CDR3 has 15 amino acids. V lost 6 bases and J lost 0, with 12 bases in between. CDR3 region: CASSRGGDSGNTIYF. The CDR3 nucleotides are TGTGCCAGCAGCAGAGGTGGAGACTCTGGAAACACCATATATTTT.

This clone was detected only a few times. The chain employs TRBV4-3 and TRBJ1-2; D is unresolved. With 1 base removed from V and 0 bases from J, the gap between germline ends came to 9 bases. The CDR3 has 15 residues. In germline, CDR1 is LGHNA, CDR2 YSLEER. CDR3 residues: CASSQVPGSNYGYTF. In DNA form, the CDR3 reads TGCGCCAGCAGCCAAGTACCAGGATCTAACTATGGCTACACCTTC.

The chain uses TRBV7-2 and TRBJ2-2; unclear D gene. This CDR3 has 14 residues. V was shortened by 7 bases and J by 1 base, with 10 bases between the two germline ends. Looked up from germline, CDR1 is SGHTA and CDR2 is FQGNSA. CDR3 amino acids: CASTLVGNTGELFF. In nucleotides, the CDR3 is TGTGCCAGCACCCTAGTGGGGAACACCGGGGAGCTGTTTTTT.

The chain employs TRBV6-5 and TRBJ2-3; 7 bases fit TRBD1. From germline, CDR1 is MNHEY and CDR2 SVGAGI. With V trimmed by 11 bases and J by 5 bases, 13 bases remained unmatched. The CDR3 consists of 14 residues. The DNA for the CDR3 is TGTGCCTCCCGGGCGGCAGGGGGTATAGATACGCAGTATTTT. Translating gives CASRAAGGIDTQYF.

This rearrangement joins TRBV7-2 to TRBJ1-1, with D maybe TRBD1 (6 bases). There are 12 residues in the CDR3. Trimming left V 11 bases short and J 1 base short, with 11 bases between. Germline lookup yields CDR1 SGHTA and CDR2 FQGNSA. The CDR3 loop is CALGGRNTEAFF. CDR3 DNA: TGTGCCCTGGGGGGGCGGAACACTGAAGCTTTCTTT.

This chain's CDR3 is CASSLGASQETQYF. The CDR3, as DNA: TGTGCCAGCAGCTTAGGGGCCTCCCAAGAGACCCAGTACTTC. V gene TRBV7-3 combines with J gene TRBJ2-5, with a tentative D call TRBD1 (5 bases). V was pared by 2 bases and J by 1 base, with 8 bases between. The CDR3 is 14 amino acids. CDR1 is SGHTA, CDR2 FQGTGA, per germline. The whole variable domain, remainder taken from reference TRBV7-3 and TRBJ2-5, is GAGVSQTPSNKVTEKGKYVELRCDPISGHTALYWYRQSLGQGPEFLIYFQGTGAADDSGLPNDRFFAVRPEGSVSTLKIQRTERGDSAVYLCASSLGASQETQYFGPGTRLLVL.

This chain links TRBV23-1 with TRBJ2-7; 7 bases are a match to TRBD1. TRBV23-1 is given ORF status, its function remaining uncertain. J gave up 5 bases and V 3 bases, and 10 bases lay outside the gene matches. The CDR3 spans 15 residues. In DNA, the CDR3 is TGCGCCAGCAGTCACCCCCCCAGGGGGAACCACGAGCAGTACTTC. Protein: CASSHPPRGNHEQYF.

This chain uses TRBV7-9 with TRBJ1-1, with a tentative D call TRBD1 (5 bases). The CDR3 sequence is 14 residues long. Per germline, CDR1 SEHNR and CDR2 FQNEAQ (reference sequence). V lost 1 base and J lost 5, with 11 bases in between. This CDR3 reads CASSLVGEATEAFF. As DNA, the CDR3 is TGTGCCAGCAGCTTAGTGGGGGAGGCGACTGAAGCTTTCTTT.

The chain employs TRBV19 and TRBJ2-5, with TRBD2 identical over 8 bases. This CDR3 region has 15 residues. Trimming at V came to 1 base and at J to 4 bases, leaving 5 bases not matched to a gene. Germline-derived CDR1 and CDR2 are LNHDA and SQIVND (reference sequence). The CDR3 DNA is TGTGCCAGTAGTATAGCAGCGGGGGACATAGAGACCCAGTACTTC. This gives the protein CASSIAAGDIETQYF.

This sequence joins TRBV6-5 and TRBJ2-7, with 7 positions matching TRBD1. Germline V gene data show CDR1 as MNHEY and CDR2 as SVGAGI. This CDR3 contains 14 residues. J gave up 1 base and V 5 bases, and 5 bases lay outside the gene matches. CDR3: CASSPTGSSYEQYF. CDR3 DNA: TGTGCCAGCAGTCCGACAGGGTCTTCCTACGAGCAGTACTTC.

As concerns this clone: Distinct nucleotide sequences in the sample also encode this CDR3. The chain combines TRBV7-2 with TRBJ2-7, with 13 bases matching TRBD2. The junction had 3 bases not matched to a gene; V was cut back by 5 bases and J by 5 bases. CDR1 and CDR2 (germline): SGHTA, FQGNSA. The CDR3 has 14 residues. This chain's CDR3 is CASSPGLAGDEQYF. The CDR3 DNA reads TGTGCCAGCAGCCCCGGACTAGCGGGAGACGAGCAGTACTTC. Full variable domain (rest looked up from reference TRBV7-2 and TRBJ2-7): GAGVSQSPSNKVTEKGKDVELRCDPISGHTALYWYRQSLGQGLEFLIYFQGNSAPDKSGLPSDRFSAERTGGSVSTLTIQRTQQEDSAVYLCASSPGLAGDEQYFGPGTRLTVT.

The chain employs TRBV11-2 and TRBJ1-4; 10 bases agree with TRBD1. Germline CDR1 is SGHAT and CDR2 is FQNNGV. This CDR3 is built from 16 residues. With 1 base clipped from V and 10 bases from J, the junction kept 9 bases outside the gene matches. CDR3 bases: TGTGCCAGCAGCTTAGGAAGAGGGACAGGGGTGGTAAAACTGTTTTTT. Its protein is CASSLGRGTGVVKLFF.

The chain joins TRBV7-8 to TRBJ2-3; 7 bases align to TRBD2. Germline V lookup: CDR1 SGHVS, CDR2 FQNEAQ. J lost 2 bases, V lost 5 bases, and 1 base had no gene match. The CDR3 is 13 amino acids. CDR3 coding DNA: TGTGCCAGCAGCCGGGACTACACAGATACGCAGTATTTT. This sequence encodes CASSRDYTDTQYF.

This chain links TRBV7-6 with TRBJ2-3; 10 nucleotides line up with TRBD2. The length of the CDR3 is 16 residues. Germline assignment: CDR1 SGHVS and CDR2 FNYEAQ. V lost 5 bases to trimming and J lost 3 bases; unmatched junction nucleotides: 8. The CDR3: CASSPHTSGITDTQYF. DNA for the CDR3: TGTGCCAGCAGCCCACACACTAGCGGGATAACAGATACGCAGTATTTT.

The chain joins TRBV6-5 to TRBJ1-5, with 7 bases lining up with TRBD1. CDR1 MNHEY and CDR2 SVGAGI come from the germline V gene. The junction had 8 bases not matched to a gene; V was cut back by 6 bases and J by 6 bases. The CDR3 runs 14 residues. The CDR3 nucleotides read TGTGCCAGCAGCCTGACCGACAGGGTTCAGCCCCAGCATTTT. The encoded protein is CASSLTDRVQPQHF.

V and J are TRBV5-1 and TRBJ1-2, with D perhaps matching TRBD1 (6 bases). V lost 3 bases and J 9 bases, leaving 15 bases between the germline ends. This CDR3 is built from 13 residues. Germline V gives CDR1 SGHRS, CDR2 YFSETQ. The CDR3 is CASSSTTGDSYTF. The CDR3 DNA reads as TGCGCCAGCAGCTCGACGACAGGCGACAGCTACACCTTC.

This clone was observed a handful of times. This CDR3 reads CASRSRTGGVGYTF. Written as DNA, the CDR3 is TGTGCCAGCAGATCGAGGACCGGCGGGGTTGGCTACACCTTC. V is TRBV27 and J is TRBJ1-2; D uncertain. The germline gives CDR1 MNHEY, CDR2 SMNVEV (reference sequence). Trimming removed 6 bases at V and 7 bases at J, with 18 bases between. CDR3 length: 14 amino acids.

The V call is TRBV27, the J call TRBJ1-6; D gene uncertain. There are 14 residues in the CDR3. The germline gives CDR1 MNHEY, CDR2 SMNVEV (reference sequence). V was clipped by 4 bases and J by 7 bases, with 11 bases between them. The CDR3 DNA reads as TGTGCCAGCAGTTATCAACAGAACAATTCACCCCTCCACTTT. Translated, it gives CASSYQQNNSPLHF.

The chain joins TRBV19 to TRBJ1-1; TRBD1 matches 7 bases. Germline V gene data show CDR1 as LNHDA and CDR2 as SQIVND (reference sequence). The CDR3 has 15 residues. V trimming: 5 bases; J trimming: 5 bases; junction bases outside the gene matches: 11. CDR3 region: CASSPRQGQRTEAFF. The CDR3 nucleotides read TGTGCCAGTAGTCCAAGACAGGGTCAGAGAACTGAAGCTTTCTTT.

The J gene is TRBJ2-7, the V gene TRBV7-2; D is possibly TRBD1 (8 bases). The CDR3 contains 15 residues. Trimming left V 6 bases short and J 1 base short, with 16 bases between. The V gene's germline CDR1 is SGHTA and CDR2 FQGNSA. The CDR3 DNA follows: TGTGCCAGCAGAAGCGGGACAGGCGTGTCCTACGAGCAGTACTTC. Encoded protein: CASRSGTGVSYEQYF.

The chain joins TRBV6-2 or TRBV6-3 to TRBJ2-1; D is undetermined. The CDR3 runs to 15 residues. Germline CDR1 is MNHEY and CDR2 is SVGEGT. V shed 2 bases and J shed 0 bases, with 8 bases lying between them. CDR3 loop: CASSYRVSSYNEQFF. The CDR3 coding sequence is TGTGCCAGCAGTTACCGGGTTAGCTCCTACAATGAGCAGTTCTTC.

The chain joins TRBV18 to TRBJ1-1; TRBD1 is a possible D gene (6 bases). V was cut by 6 bases and J by 5 bases, with 16 bases left in between. Germline V gene data show CDR1 as KGHSH and CDR2 as LQKENI. The CDR3 is 14 amino acids. In DNA form, the CDR3 reads TGTGCCAGCTCCCAGGACAGTGGGCCAACTGAAGCTTTCTTT. Translating gives CASSQDSGPTEAFF.

This clone was detected only a few times. The V gene is TRBV2, the J gene TRBJ1-2, with D tentatively TRBD1 (5 bases). V lost 5 bases and J lost 6, with 19 bases in between. Germline V lookup: CDR1 SNHLY, CDR2 FYNNEI. The CDR3 spans 15 residues. Here the CDR3 reads CASSLTGISPNGYTF. The CDR3 bases are TGTGCCAGCAGTCTTACAGGCATCTCACCCAATGGCTACACCTTC.

The V call is TRBV6-2 or TRBV6-3, the J call TRBJ2-3, with 8 bases aligning to TRBD2. The V and J ends lost 5 bases and 2 bases, in that order; junction bases with no gene match: 3. Germline lookup yields CDR1 MNHEY and CDR2 SVGEGT. This CDR3 is built from 14 residues. The CDR3 coding sequence is TGTGCCAGCAGTAGCGGGGGAGTCACAGATACGCAGTATTTT. Protein sequence: CASSSGGVTDTQYF.